A selection of T cell receptor beta chains follows, all from one sample in a study of beta chain features in type 1 diabetes. Only in-frame clones appear in the TCRdb table, and some are missing; sequencing was by immunoSEQ multiplex PCR. In the table there are under 350,000 clones, around 15% of which are singletons. What was sequenced was naive CD4+ T cells from blood. The receptors here all came from a man aged 30 to 39 with type 1 diabetes. Both conserved end residues are part of each CDR3. The order of the fields is clone size, D gene, CDR3 length, V gene, J gene, CDR3 protein, CDR3 DNA. The D gene is left open where the match is weak. Not all rows give a size; the values are once, few, many and, for expanded clones, a class.

size: NA
D: TRBD1
length: 14
V: TRBV9
J: TRBJ2-5
CDR3: CASSAEGQRGTQYF
DNA: TGTGCCAGCAGCGCAGAGGGACAGCGTGGGACCCAGTACTTC

size: few
D: NA
length: 14
V: TRBV28
J: TRBJ2-1
CDR3: CASSLAWGRNEQFF
DNA: TGTGCCAGCAGTTTAGCGTGGGGGCGCAATGAGCAGTTCTTC

size: NA
D: TRBD1
length: 15
V: TRBV5-1
J: TRBJ2-1
CDR3: CASSPGTGPYNEQFF
DNA: TGCGCCAGCAGCCCGGGGACAGGGCCCTACAATGAGCAGTTCTTC

size: few
D: TRBD2
length: 14
V: TRBV25-1
J: TRBJ2-7
CDR3: CASALRAGGNEQYF
DNA: TGTGCCTCAGCTTTACGAGCGGGAGGGAACGAGCAGTACTTC

size: NA
D: TRBD1
length: 16
V: TRBV7-3
J: TRBJ2-5
CDR3: CASSLGQVKDQETQYF
DNA: TGTGCCAGCAGCCTAGGACAGGTTAAGGACCAAGAGACCCAGTACTTC

size: few
D: NA
length: 15
V: TRBV9
J: TRBJ2-7
CDR3: CASSVTSGYSYEQYF
DNA: TGTGCCAGCAGCGTGACCAGCGGGTACTCCTACGAGCAGTACTTC

size: few
D: TRBD2
length: 19
V: TRBV7-2
J: TRBJ2-1
CDR3: CASSRPTSGRASTYNEQFF
DNA: TGTGCCAGCAGCCGCCCAACTAGCGGGAGGGCCTCTACCTACAATGAGCAGTTCTTC

size: NA
D: NA
length: 18
V: TRBV4-3
J: TRBJ2-1
CDR3: CASSRETSSGLSYNEQFF
DNA: TGCGCCAGCAGCCGAGAGACATCGAGCGGGCTCTCCTACAATGAGCAGTTCTTC

size: NA
D: NA
length: 12
V: TRBV6-5
J: TRBJ2-7
CDR3: CASSYSNGAQYF
DNA: TGTGCCAGCAGTTATAGCAACGGAGCGCAGTACTTC

size: NA
D: TRBD1
length: 13
V: TRBV29-1
J: TRBJ2-7
CDR3: CSVASRGLDEQYF
DNA: TGCAGCGTTGCGAGCAGGGGGCTTGACGAGCAGTACTTC

size: NA
D: NA
length: 12
V: TRBV5-6
J: TRBJ2-3
CDR3: CASSRERDTQYF
DNA: TGTGCCAGCAGCCGAGAAAGAGATACGCAGTATTTT

size: few
D: NA
length: 13
V: TRBV30
J: TRBJ1-2
CDR3: CAWRGGAGYGYTF
DNA: TGTGCCTGGCGGGGGGGCGCTGGCTATGGCTACACCTTC

size: few
D: NA
length: 15
V: TRBV7-9
J: TRBJ1-1
CDR3: CASSQGRGASTEAFF
DNA: TGTGCCAGCAGCCAAGGGCGGGGGGCGAGCACTGAAGCTTTCTTT

size: NA
D: NA
length: 15
V: TRBV2
J: TRBJ2-2
CDR3: CASSDLGALTGELFF
DNA: TGTGCCAGCAGTGATTTGGGGGCGCTTACCGGGGAGCTGTTTTTT

size: NA
D: NA
length: 12
V: TRBV5-1
J: TRBJ2-5
CDR3: CASSFSGETQYF
DNA: TGCGCCAGCAGCTTTAGCGGAGAGACCCAGTACTTC

size: NA
D: NA
length: 13
V: TRBV18
J: TRBJ1-1
CDR3: CASSPAEGTEAFF
DNA: TGTGCCAGCTCACCGGCCGAGGGCACTGAAGCTTTCTTT

size: NA
D: TRBD1
length: 13
V: TRBV23-1
J: TRBJ1-2
CDR3: CASSTQGRFGYTF
DNA: TGCGCCAGCAGTACACAGGGGCGGTTTGGCTACACCTTC

size: NA
D: TRBD2
length: 17
V: TRBV2
J: TRBJ2-2
CDR3: CASRDGTSGRPPGELFF
DNA: TGTGCCAGCAGGGACGGGACTAGCGGGAGGCCCCCCGGGGAGCTGTTTTTT

size: NA
D: NA
length: 13
V: TRBV30
J: TRBJ2-7
CDR3: CAWSKGSGYEQYF
DNA: TGTGCCTGGAGTAAGGGGTCTGGATACGAGCAGTACTTC

size: NA
D: TRBD1
length: 15
V: TRBV7-8
J: TRBJ2-1
CDR3: CASSQGWDRANEQFF
DNA: TGTGCCAGCAGCCAGGGGTGGGACAGGGCCAATGAGCAGTTCTTC

size: few
D: NA
length: 17
V: TRBV4-2
J: TRBJ2-1
CDR3: CASSQDRASRTWDEQFF
DNA: TGTGCCAGCAGCCAAGATCGGGCTAGCCGCACTTGGGATGAGCAGTTCTTC

size: few
D: TRBD2
length: 16
V: TRBV7-9
J: TRBJ2-3
CDR3: CASSQLAGGGTDTQYF
DNA: TGTGCCAGCAGCCAACTAGCGGGAGGAGGGACAGATACGCAGTATTTT

size: few
D: NA
length: 13
V: TRBV4-3
J: TRBJ1-5
CDR3: CASSQQGGQPQHF
DNA: TGCGCCAGCAGCCAACAGGGAGGCCAGCCCCAGCATTTT

size: few
D: TRBD1
length: 13
V: TRBV28
J: TRBJ1-5
CDR3: CASSSGQGQPQHF
DNA: TGTGCCAGCAGTTCCGGACAGGGACAGCCCCAGCATTTT

size: few
D: NA
length: 15
V: TRBV28
J: TRBJ2-7
CDR3: CASSIAGTSTYEQYF
DNA: TGTGCCAGCAGTATCGCCGGGACTTCCACCTACGAGCAGTACTTC

size: NA
D: TRBD1
length: 16
V: TRBV4-3
J: TRBJ2-7
CDR3: CASSDTGTGGFYEQYF
DNA: TGCGCCAGCAGCGATACCGGGACAGGGGGCTTCTACGAGCAGTACTTC

size: NA
D: NA
length: 16
V: TRBV5-4
J: TRBJ1-3
CDR3: CASSPMVDSSGNTIYF
DNA: TGTGCCAGCAGCCCGATGGTGGACAGCTCTGGAAACACCATATATTTT

size: few
D: TRBD1
length: 15
V: TRBV7-9
J: TRBJ1-4
CDR3: CASSLTGATNEKLFF
DNA: TGTGCCAGCAGCTTGACAGGGGCAACTAATGAAAAACTGTTTTTT

size: few
D: NA
length: 16
V: TRBV7-8
J: TRBJ2-3
CDR3: CASSRAGTRVADTQYF
DNA: TGTGCCAGCAGCCGGGCGGGCACTAGAGTAGCAGATACGCAGTATTTT

size: few
D: TRBD1
length: 13
V: TRBV2
J: TRBJ2-7
CDR3: CASTSGQIREQYF
DNA: TGTGCCAGCACTTCGGGACAGATCCGCGAGCAGTACTTC

size: NA
D: TRBD1
length: 14
V: TRBV7-2
J: TRBJ1-5
CDR3: CASSFGQGNQPQHF
DNA: TGTGCCAGCAGCTTCGGACAGGGCAATCAGCCCCAGCATTTT

size: few
D: TRBD2
length: 16
V: TRBV28
J: TRBJ2-1
CDR3: CASRLGGGRPYNEQFF
DNA: TGTGCCAGCAGATTGGGAGGCGGGAGGCCCTACAATGAGCAGTTCTTC

size: NA
D: NA
length: 15
V: TRBV6-6
J: TRBJ1-1
CDR3: CASSYSTRDGTEAFF
DNA: TGTGCCAGCAGTTATTCGACGAGGGATGGAACTGAAGCTTTCTTT

size: few
D: TRBD1
length: 15
V: TRBV4-2
J: TRBJ1-4
CDR3: CASSQEGQSKEKLFF
DNA: TGTGCCAGCAGCCAAGAGGGACAGTCCAAAGAAAAACTGTTTTTT

size: few
D: NA
length: 13
V: TRBV14
J: TRBJ1-5
CDR3: CASSLQVGDPQHF
DNA: TGTGCCAGCAGCCTACAAGTGGGCGATCCCCAGCATTTT

size: few
D: TRBD1
length: 14
V: TRBV6-5
J: TRBJ2-1
CDR3: CASSKGQGDNEQFF
DNA: TGTGCCAGCAGCAAAGGACAGGGGGACAATGAGCAGTTCTTC

size: NA
D: NA
length: 13
V: TRBV6-1
J: TRBJ2-6
CDR3: CASSDTGANVLTF
DNA: TGTGCCAGCAGTGATACTGGGGCCAACGTCCTGACTTTC

size: NA
D: TRBD1
length: 15
V: TRBV18
J: TRBJ1-5
CDR3: CASSPRGQGLEPQHF
DNA: TGTGCCAGCTCACCCCGCGGACAGGGCTTGGAGCCCCAGCATTTT

size: NA
D: NA
length: 15
V: TRBV4-1
J: TRBJ1-2
CDR3: CASSQDVARNYGYTF
DNA: TGCGCCAGCAGCCAAGATGTTGCCAGGAACTATGGCTACACCTTC

size: NA
D: NA
length: 14
V: TRBV9
J: TRBJ1-1
CDR3: CASSAGHKNTEAFF
DNA: TGTGCCAGCAGCGCGGGACACAAGAACACTGAAGCTTTCTTT

size: few
D: NA
length: 15
V: TRBV7-2
J: TRBJ2-1
CDR3: CASKSWASGVNEQFF
DNA: TGTGCCAGCAAGAGCTGGGCTTCGGGGGTGAATGAGCAGTTCTTC

size: NA
D: NA
length: 14
V: TRBV5-1
J: TRBJ2-7
CDR3: CASSFRDTLYEQYF
DNA: TGCGCCAGCAGCTTCCGGGACACTCTCTACGAGCAGTACTTC

size: few
D: NA
length: 13
V: TRBV29-1
J: TRBJ1-3
CDR3: CSVAGLYGNTIYF
DNA: TGCAGCGTTGCGGGACTCTATGGAAACACCATATATTTT

size: NA
D: TRBD2
length: 16
V: TRBV27
J: TRBJ2-7
CDR3: CASSLSSSGRIYEQYF
DNA: TGTGCCAGCAGTTTATCCTCTAGCGGGAGAATTTACGAGCAGTACTTC

size: NA
D: TRBD2
length: 13
V: TRBV5-1
J: TRBJ2-7
CDR3: CASSASGVYEQYF
DNA: TGCGCCAGCAGCGCAAGCGGGGTCTACGAGCAGTACTTC

size: few
D: TRBD1
length: 19
V: TRBV30
J: TRBJ2-1
CDR3: CAWSVRWDRGRWGFLEQFF
DNA: TGTGCCTGGAGTGTACGTTGGGACAGGGGGCGATGGGGTTTTCTTGAGCAGTTCTTC

size: few
D: TRBD1
length: 11
V: TRBV5-1
J: TRBJ2-1
CDR3: CASSLDRAQFF
DNA: TGCGCCAGCAGCCTGGACAGGGCCCAGTTCTTC

size: NA
D: TRBD1
length: 15
V: TRBV18
J: TRBJ2-7
CDR3: CASSLSGQGSYEQYF
DNA: TGTGCCAGCTCACTATCGGGACAGGGGAGCTACGAGCAGTACTTC

size: few
D: NA
length: 13
V: TRBV7-9
J: TRBJ2-7
CDR3: CASSFGGAEGKYF
DNA: TGTGCCAGCAGCTTTGGGGGCGCCGAGGGCAAGTACTTC

size: few
D: NA
length: 12
V: TRBV21-1
J: TRBJ2-1
CDR3: CASTNRFFVQFF
DNA: TGTGCCAGCACTAATCGTTTTTTTGTGCAGTTCTTC

size: few
D: NA
length: 15
V: TRBV15
J: TRBJ2-2
CDR3: CATSRVAGPPGELFF
DNA: TGTGCCACCAGCAGAGTTGCGGGACCACCCGGGGAGCTGTTTTTT

size: few
D: TRBD1
length: 12
V: TRBV5-1
J: TRBJ1-1
CDR3: CASSLGDREAFF
DNA: TGCGCCAGCAGCTTGGGGGACAGGGAAGCTTTCTTT

size: NA
D: NA
length: 13
V: TRBV19
J: TRBJ2-5
CDR3: CASSSQSQETQYF
DNA: TGTGCCAGTAGTTCACAGAGTCAAGAGACCCAGTACTTC

size: few
D: TRBD1
length: 13
V: TRBV2
J: TRBJ2-5
CDR3: CASSGQGQETQYF
DNA: TGTGCCAGCAGCGGACAGGGGCAAGAGACCCAGTACTTC

size: NA
D: TRBD1
length: 11
V: TRBV20-1
J: TRBJ1-1
CDR3: CSAAGTDEAFF
DNA: TGCAGTGCTGCCGGGACAGATGAAGCTTTCTTT